One T cell receptor (beta chain) is described in this entry. In the original workflow: Estimates of nucleated cell counts were drawn from the amplification of reference gene primers. Method: immunoSEQ multiplex PCR; TCRdb's copy keeps in-frame clones and lacks some. The V and J calls and clone size come from that table; D and trimming were worked out from the DNA. This sample has some 150,000 clones, with around nine tenths found just once. This specimen comes from a study of blood T cell repertoires in COVID-19. Study-wide background: The study drew acute and convalescent COVID-19 samples from the United States, Italy and Spain. T cells, B-cell-depleted T cells, or PBMCs supplied cDNA or gDNA.

This CDR3 is 13 amino acids long. The V end was cut by 5 bases, the J end by 4 bases, with 12 bases between. Germline CDR1 reads SGHRS; CDR2 reads YFSETQ. The chain employs TRBV5-1 and TRBJ1-2, with D possibly TRBD1 on 6 matching bases. The sequence derives from a woman aged 60-70 years with acute or convalescent COVID-19. The sequencing sample was made of peripheral blood. CDR3 region: CASSTRGTYGYTF. In nucleotides, the CDR3 is TGCGCCAGCAGTACCAGGGGAACCTATGGCTACACCTTC. The complete variable domain, with remaining parts taken from reference TRBV5-1 and TRBJ1-2, reads KAGVTQTPRYLIKTRGQQVTLSCSPISGHRSVSWYQQTPGQGLQFLFEYFSETQRNKGNFPGRFSGRQFSNSRSEMNVSTLELGDSALYLCASSTRGTYGYTFGSGTRLTVV.